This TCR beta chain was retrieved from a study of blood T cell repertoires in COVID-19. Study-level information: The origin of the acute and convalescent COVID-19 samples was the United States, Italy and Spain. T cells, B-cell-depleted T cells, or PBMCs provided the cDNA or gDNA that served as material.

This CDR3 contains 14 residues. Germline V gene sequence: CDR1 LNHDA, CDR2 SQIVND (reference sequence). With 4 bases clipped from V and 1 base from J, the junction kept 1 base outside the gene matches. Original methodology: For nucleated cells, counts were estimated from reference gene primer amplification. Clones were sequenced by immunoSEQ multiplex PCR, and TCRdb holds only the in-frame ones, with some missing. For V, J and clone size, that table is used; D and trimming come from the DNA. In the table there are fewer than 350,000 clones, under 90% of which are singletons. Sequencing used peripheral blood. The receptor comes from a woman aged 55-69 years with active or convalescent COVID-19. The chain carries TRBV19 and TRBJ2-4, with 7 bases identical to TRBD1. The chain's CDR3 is CASSTTGAKNIQYF. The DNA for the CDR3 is TGTGCCAGTAGTACGACAGGGGCCAAAAACATTCAGTACTTC. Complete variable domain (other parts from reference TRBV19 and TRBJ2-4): DGGITQSPKYLFRKEGQNVTLSCEQNLNHDAMYWYRQDPGQGLRLIYYSQIVNDFQKGDIAEGYSVSREKKESFPLTVTSAQKNPTAFYLCASSTTGAKNIQYFGAGTRLSVL.